The sequence of this T cell receptor beta chain was determined in a study of blood T cell repertoires in COVID-19. Looking at the study overall: The United States, Italy and Spain supplied acute and convalescent COVID-19 samples. Sources were T cells, B-cell-depleted T cells, or PBMCs; the material itself was cDNA or gDNA.

Measured with immunoSEQ multiplex PCR; TCRdb has only the in-frame clones, and not every one. The sample lists approximately 70,000 clones; 84% were seen once. CDR3 length: 16 amino acids. The germline gives CDR1 KGHSY, CDR2 FQNENV. Trimming removed 0 bases at V and 2 bases at J, with 10 bases between. This TCR came from a woman aged 55-69 years with acute or convalescent COVID-19. The specimen sequenced was peripheral blood. The J gene is TRBJ2-2, the V gene TRBV16; D might be TRBD1 (5 bases). CDR3 sequence (DNA): TGTGCCAGCAGCCAATCGGGGCAGGTCAACACCGGGGAGCTGTTTTTT. This translates into CASSQSGQVNTGELFF.